This T cell receptor (delta chain) comes out of a study of γδ T cells in repeated Plasmodium falciparum infection. Study findings and constraints: Vgamma9/Vdelta2+ T cells showed a stable polyclonal repertoire with shared TCRgamma sequences.

This clone qualifies as medium-sized. Its specificity is unknown. Other nucleotide sequences in the sample specify the same CDR3. Gammadelta T cells were flow-sorted from PBMC into Vgamma9/Vdelta2+ and Vdelta2-negative populations for bulk analysis. TCRdb re-processed the multiplex PCR reads via CATT. Of approximately 93,000 delta-chain clones listed, over 0.75% were seen once; the top ten hold around a tenth. With V trimmed by 5 bases and J by 8 bases, 22 bases remained unmatched. The CDR3 is 19 amino acids. The germline gives CDR1 TSWWSYY, CDR2 QGS. The receptor's source is a pool of human donors (malaria-infected and uninfected, not separated). The chain joins TRDV1 to TRDJ1; 11 nucleotides agree with TRDD3. Material: gamma-delta T cells from blood. CDR3 region: CALGKRTYSMLGDTLKLIF. Here the CDR3 DNA reads TGTGCTCTTGGGAAAAGAACCTACTCGATGTTGGGGGATACGCTGAAACTCATCTTT.